Sequencing of this T cell receptor (beta chain) was carried out in a study of blood T cells in healthy people across ages. Background on the study: Template switching picked up about one barcoded beta molecule for each two T cells.

The CDR3 sequence is 14 residues long. V was clipped by 1 base and J by 3 bases, with 9 bases between them. Germline loops: CDR1 SNHLY, CDR2 FYNNEI. Total RNA extracted from each sample amounted to at least 6 micrograms. Alongside a J-beta primer mix, a sample-barcoded 5' primer served in a second PCR lasting roughly 7 to 12 cycles. Each CDR3 protein gets one entry after TCRdb re-called the 5' RACE reads with MiXCR. This table has around 1,100,000 distinct CDR3 sequences, around two fifths appearing once. The material sequenced was blood. The rearrangement joins TRBV2 to TRBJ1-2; no reliable D call. The TCR comes from a man aged 18 to 30 in good health. In DNA form, the CDR3 reads TGTGCCAGCAGTGAAGACAGAGCTTACTATGGCTACACCTTC. Translating it yields CASSEDRAYYGYTF.